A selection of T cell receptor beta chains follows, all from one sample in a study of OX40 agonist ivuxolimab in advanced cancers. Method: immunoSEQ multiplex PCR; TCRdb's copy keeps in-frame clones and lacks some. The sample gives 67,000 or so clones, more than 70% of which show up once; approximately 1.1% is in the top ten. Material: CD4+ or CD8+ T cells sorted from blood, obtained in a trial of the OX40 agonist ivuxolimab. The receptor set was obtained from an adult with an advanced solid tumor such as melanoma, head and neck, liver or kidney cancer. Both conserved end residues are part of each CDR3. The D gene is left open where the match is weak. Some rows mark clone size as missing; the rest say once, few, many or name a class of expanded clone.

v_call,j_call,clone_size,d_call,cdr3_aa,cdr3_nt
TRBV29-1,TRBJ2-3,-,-,CSVLRERGDTQYF,TGCAGCGTTTTAAGGGAAAGGGGAGATACGCAGTATTTT
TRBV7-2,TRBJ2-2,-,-,CASSLDQGHTGELFF,TGTGCCAGCAGCTTAGACCAGGGGCACACCGGGGAGCTGTTTTTT
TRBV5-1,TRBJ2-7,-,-,CASSWGDRAYEQYF,TGCGCCAGCAGCTGGGGGGACAGAGCCTACGAGCAGTACTTC
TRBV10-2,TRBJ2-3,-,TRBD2,CASSERGLATTDTQYF,TGCGCCAGCAGTGAACGGGGACTAGCAACCACAGATACGCAGTATTTT
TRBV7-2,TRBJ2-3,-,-,CASSLEEGGRTDTQYF,TGTGCCAGCAGCTTAGAGGAGGGGGGGCGCACAGATACGCAGTATTTT
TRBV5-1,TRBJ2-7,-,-,CASSVMLGYEQYF,TGCGCCAGCAGCGTCATGCTGGGGTACGAGCAGTACTTC
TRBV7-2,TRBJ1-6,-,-,CASSFMTGSPLHF,TGTGCCAGCAGCTTTATGACAGGTTCACCCCTCCACTTT
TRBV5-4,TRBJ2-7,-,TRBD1,CASSSGGTGGTYEQYF,TGTGCCAGCAGCTCCGGCGGGACAGGGGGTACGTACGAGCAGTACTTC
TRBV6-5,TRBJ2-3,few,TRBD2,CASSTTSGGGDTQYF,TGTGCCAGCAGTACGACTAGCGGTGGGGGGGATACGCAGTATTTT
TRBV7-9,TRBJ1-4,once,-,CASSLARGLNEKLFF,TGTGCCAGCAGCTTAGCAAGGGGTCTTAATGAAAAACTGTTTTTT
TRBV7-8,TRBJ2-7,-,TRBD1,CASSWGQGVRAPYEQYF,TGTGCCAGCAGCTGGGGACAGGGGGTAAGAGCTCCCTACGAGCAGTACTTC
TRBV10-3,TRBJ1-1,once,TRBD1,CAIKTGTGNTEAFF,TGTGCCATCAAAACCGGGACAGGGAACACTGAAGCTTTCTTT
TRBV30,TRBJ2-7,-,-,CAWSGKGNGRAEQYF,TGTGCCTGGAGTGGCAAGGGTAATGGAAGGGCCGAGCAGTACTTC
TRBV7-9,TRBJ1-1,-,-,CASSTPGRATEAFF,TGTGCCAGCAGCACTCCGGGGCGGGCCACTGAAGCTTTCTTT
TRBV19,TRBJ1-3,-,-,CASNTPPGTTIGNTIYF,TGTGCCAGTAACACACCACCCGGGACAACTATTGGAAACACCATATATTTT
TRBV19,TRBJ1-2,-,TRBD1,CASSEGTGGGYGYTF,TGTGCCAGTAGTGAGGGGACAGGGGGCGGTTACGGCTACACCTTC
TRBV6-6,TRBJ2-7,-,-,CASSLDGGPGEQYF,TGTGCCAGCAGCTTAGACGGTGGGCCGGGGGAGCAGTACTTC
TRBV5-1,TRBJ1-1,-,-,CASSLVQGGARRTEAFF,TGCGCCAGCAGCTTGGTCCAAGGGGGGGCCCGCCGCACTGAAGCTTTCTTT
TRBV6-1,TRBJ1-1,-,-,CASSKDLRHTEAFF,TGTGCCAGCAGTAAGGATCTAAGGCACACTGAAGCTTTCTTT
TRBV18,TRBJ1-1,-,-,CASSPGVQNTEAFF,TGTGCCAGCTCACCGGGGGTTCAGAACACTGAAGCTTTCTTT
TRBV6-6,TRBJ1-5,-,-,CASSPAYGHQPQHF,TGTGCCAGCAGTCCTGCGTACGGGCACCAGCCCCAGCATTTT
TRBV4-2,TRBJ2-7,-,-,CASSLAGSAGLYEQYF,TGTGCCAGCAGCTTGGCAGGTTCGGCGGGGCTCTACGAGCAGTACTTC
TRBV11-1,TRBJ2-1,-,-,CASSLRPADPHNEQFF,TGTGCCAGCAGCTTAAGGCCGGCGGACCCCCACAATGAGCAGTTCTTC
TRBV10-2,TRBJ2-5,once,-,CASSGGQWETQYF,TGCGCCAGCAGTGGGGGGCAGTGGGAGACCCAGTACTTC
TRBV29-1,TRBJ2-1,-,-,CSVGLGAPYDEQFF,TGCAGCGTGGGTTTGGGGGCGCCTTACGATGAGCAGTTCTTC
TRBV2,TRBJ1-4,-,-,CASRTIQGNNEKLFF,TGTGCCAGCAGAACAATCCAGGGGAATAATGAAAAACTGTTTTTT
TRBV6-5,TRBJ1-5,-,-,CASSPGHHSNQPQHF,TGTGCCAGCAGCCCAGGACACCATAGCAATCAGCCCCAGCATTTT
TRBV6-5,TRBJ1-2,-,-,CASSYSGTHGYTF,TGTGCCAGCAGTTACTCCGGGACCCATGGCTACACCTTC
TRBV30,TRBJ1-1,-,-,CAWSTLRGGTTEAFF,TGTGCCTGGAGCACACTAAGGGGTGGGACCACTGAAGCTTTCTTT
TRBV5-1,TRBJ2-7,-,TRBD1,CASSSSGTGDQEQYF,TGCGCCAGCAGCTCCTCCGGGACAGGGGACCAGGAGCAGTACTTC
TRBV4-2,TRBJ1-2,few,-,CASRLTAGVASNYGYTF,TGTGCCAGCCGTCTTACGGCAGGGGTTGCCTCTAACTATGGCTACACCTTC
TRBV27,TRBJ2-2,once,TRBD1,CASRREGGTDTGELFF,TGTGCCAGCAGAAGGGAAGGGGGCACGGACACCGGGGAGCTGTTTTTT
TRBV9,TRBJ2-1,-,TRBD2,CASSVPKLAGELNEQFF,TGTGCCAGCAGCGTGCCCAAACTAGCGGGGGAGCTCAATGAGCAGTTCTTC
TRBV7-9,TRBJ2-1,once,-,CASSLITGGVGAYEQFF,TGTGCCAGCAGCTTAATTACCGGGGGTGTAGGGGCATATGAGCAGTTCTTC
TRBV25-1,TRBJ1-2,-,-,CASRPEGNYGYTF,TGTGCCAGCAGGCCAGAGGGTAACTATGGCTACACCTTC
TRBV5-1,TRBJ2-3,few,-,CASSLSRGRGTDTQYF,TGCGCCAGCAGCTTGTCGAGAGGCCGGGGCACAGATACGCAGTATTTT
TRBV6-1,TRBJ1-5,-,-,CASSVRPLDQPQHF,TGTGCCAGCAGTGTTCGGCCCTTGGATCAGCCCCAGCATTTT
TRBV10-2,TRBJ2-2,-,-,CASSENAGYTGELFF,TGCGCCAGCAGTGAGAATGCAGGGTACACCGGGGAGCTGTTTTTT
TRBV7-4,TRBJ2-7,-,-,CASSSGRYEQYF,TGTGCCAGCAGCTCTGGGAGGTACGAGCAGTACTTC
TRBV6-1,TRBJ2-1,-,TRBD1,CASRTGGSSNEQFF,TGTGCCAGCAGGACAGGGGGCTCATCCAATGAGCAGTTCTTC
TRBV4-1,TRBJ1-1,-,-,CASSHGIGTEAFF,TGCGCCAGCAGCCACGGGATAGGCACTGAAGCTTTCTTT
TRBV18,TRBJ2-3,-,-,CASSPTPGRTDTQYF,TGTGCCAGCTCACCCACCCCGGGACGCACAGATACGCAGTATTTT
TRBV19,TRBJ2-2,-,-,CASSRRWFEELFF,TGTGCCAGTAGTCGCCGGTGGTTCGAGGAGCTGTTTTTT
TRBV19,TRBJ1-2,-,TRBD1,CASSNRTGGGYTF,TGTGCCAGTAGTAACCGGACAGGAGGTGGCTACACCTTC
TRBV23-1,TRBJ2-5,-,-,CASSPRQARQETQYF,TGCGCCAGCAGTCCCCGACAGGCCCGGCAAGAGACCCAGTACTTC
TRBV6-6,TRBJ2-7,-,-,CASSYGSQGSYEQYF,TGTGCCAGCAGTTACGGTTCCCAGGGCAGCTACGAGCAGTACTTC
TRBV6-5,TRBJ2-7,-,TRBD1,CASSYNRGYEQYF,TGTGCCAGCAGTTATAACAGGGGTTACGAGCAGTACTTC
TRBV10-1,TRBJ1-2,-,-,CAIVLQGSGYTF,TGCGCCATCGTCCTGCAGGGGTCTGGCTACACCTTC
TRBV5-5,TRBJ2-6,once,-,CASSPGHGGANVLTF,TGTGCCAGCAGCCCCGGACATGGTGGGGCCAACGTCCTGACTTTC
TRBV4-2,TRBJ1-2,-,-,CASSQEVRESGYTF,TGTGCCAGCAGCCAAGAAGTAAGGGAAAGTGGCTACACCTTC
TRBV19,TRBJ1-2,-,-,CASSIARVGYTF,TGTGCCAGTAGTATAGCCAGGGTTGGCTACACCTTC
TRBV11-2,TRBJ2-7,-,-,CASSLGGSRSEQQYF,TGTGCCAGCAGCTTAGGGGGCAGCAGGAGTGAGCAGCAGTACTTC
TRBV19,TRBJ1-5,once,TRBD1,CASSRQGTSNQPQHF,TGTGCCAGTAGTAGACAGGGGACCAGCAATCAGCCCCAGCATTTT